This entry lists 11 T cell receptor beta chains sequenced from one sample in a study of blood T cells in healthy people across ages. A second PCR, run for roughly 7 to 11 cycles, used a sample-barcoded 5' primer plus a J-beta primer mix. TCRdb re-called the 5' RACE reads through MiXCR, storing one row per CDR3 protein. The table includes approximately 670,000 distinct CDR3 sequences, about 43% detected once. Sequenced sample: blood. The receptors were gathered from a man older than 75 in good health.

The rearrangement uses TRBV7-8 and TRBJ2-1, with TRBD2 identical over 10 bases. There are 17 residues in the CDR3. Germline V gives CDR1 SGHVS, CDR2 FQNEAQ. V was pared by 3 bases and J by 0 bases, with 5 bases of the junction left unmatched. The CDR3: CASSFGLAEISYNEQFF. For the CDR3, the DNA is TGTGCCAGCAGCTTCGGACTAGCGGAGATCTCCTACAATGAGCAGTTCTTC. The whole variable domain, remainder taken from reference TRBV7-8 and TRBJ2-1, is GAGVSQSPRYKVAKRGQDVALRCDPISGHVSLFWYQQALGQGPEFLTYFQNEAQLDKSGLPSDRFFAERPEGSVSTLKIQRTQQEDSAVYLCASSFGLAEISYNEQFFGPGTRLTVL.

This clonotype appeared many times. V gene TRBV4-2 combines with J gene TRBJ1-2; 7 nucleotides line up with TRBD1. The junction had 7 bases not matched to a gene; V was cut back by 5 bases and J by 4 bases. The CDR3 has 14 residues. Germline V gives CDR1 LGHNA, CDR2 YNFKEQ. The CDR3 DNA reads TGTGCCAGCAGCGAACCCGACAGGGTCTATGGCTACACCTTC. Translated: CASSEPDRVYGYTF.

About this clonotype itself: This may arise from a read error, as a much more abundant clone is one base away. This chain uses TRBV6-2 or TRBV6-3 with TRBJ2-1; 9 bases line up with TRBD1. This CDR3 has 16 residues. CDR1 and CDR2 from the germline V gene are MNHEY and SVGEGT. The CDR3 DNA reads TGTGCCAGCCGTTACAGGGGGCAAGGATCCTACAATGAGCTGTACTTC. Its translation: CASRYRGQGSYNELYF.

This clonotype was seen a single time. The chain joins TRBV6-2 or TRBV6-3 to TRBJ2-4; D perhaps matches TRBD2 (5 bases). Trimming removed 0 bases from V and 3 bases from J, with 18 bases in between. This CDR3 comprises 18 residues. Germline V CDR1 and CDR2: MNHEY, SVGEGT. CDR3 residues: CASSYSIERVGGKNIQYF. The CDR3 DNA reads as TGTGCCAGCAGTTACTCGATTGAGAGGGTTGGAGGCAAAAACATTCAGTACTTC.

This clonotype was detected a few times. The chain couples TRBV5-1 to TRBJ2-1, with TRBD1 matching 8 bases. Germline CDR1 and CDR2: SGHRS and YFSETQ. V was clipped by 1 base and J by 5 bases; unmatched bases: 8. There are 16 residues in the CDR3. CDR3 DNA: TGCGCCAGCAGCTTGCGGGCACAGGGGGGCAACAATGAGCAGTTCTTC. Protein product: CASSLRAQGGNNEQFF.

This clonotype was counted ten times or more. V and J are TRBV4-2 and TRBJ2-1; TRBD2 matches 7 bases. V shed 0 bases, J shed 4 bases, and the junction held 9 bases outside the gene matches. Germline V gives CDR1 LGHNA, CDR2 YNFKEQ. The length of the CDR3 is 17 residues. CDR3 in DNA: TGTGCCAGCAGCCAAGATAGGTGGGACTACCTATACAATGAGCAGTTCTTC. It is translated as CASSQDRWDYLYNEQFF.

Comments on this clonotype: Being one base from a much bigger clone, this may be a read error. The J gene is TRBJ2-5, the V gene TRBV7-2, with D maybe TRBD2 (6 bases). CDR1 SGHTA and CDR2 FQGNSA come from the germline V gene. This CDR3 is 15 amino acids long. In DNA form, the CDR3 reads TGTGCCAGCAGCTTACACGGGGGTTACCAAGAGGCCCAGTACTTC. This encodes CASSLHGGYQEAQYF.

V gene TRBV4-3 combines with J gene TRBJ2-2; a possible D gene is TRBD1 (7 bases). Trimming pared 2 bases from V and 6 bases from J, leaving 13 bases between. The germline CDR1 and CDR2 sequences are LGHNA and YSLEER. This CDR3 has 15 residues. The CDR3 region has the DNA TGCGCCAGCAGCCAAATGACAGGGAGGTCCGGGGAGCTGTTTTTT. Translated, it gives CASSQMTGRSGELFF.

The chain combines TRBV10-3 with TRBJ2-7; 11 positions match TRBD2. This CDR3 is built from 16 residues. V dropped 3 bases and J dropped 3; count of bases not matched to a gene: 7. The germline V gene encodes CDR1 ENHRY and CDR2 SYGVKD. CDR3 sequence: CAISDELAGALYEQYF. In DNA form, the CDR3 reads TGTGCCATCAGTGATGAACTAGCGGGAGCACTCTACGAGCAGTACTTC.

This chain links TRBV2 with TRBJ2-5; 7 bases match TRBD2. The DNA end is a closer match to TRBJ2-1, so the J assignment may be wrong. The CDR3 is made up of 13 amino acids. In germline, CDR1 is SNHLY, CDR2 FYNNEI. CDR3 DNA sequence: TGTGCCAGCAGGCGGGACTACCAAGAGACCCAGTTCTTC. Translated: CASRRDYQETQFF.

The V and J genes are TRBV6-5 and TRBJ1-4; maybe TRBD1 (5 bases). Deletions cut 7 bases from V and 7 bases from J, with 22 bases between. CDR3 length equals 16 residues. The germline V gene has CDR1 MNHEY and CDR2 SVGAGI. The CDR3 sequence is CASTLNYGTSSEKLFF. The CDR3 nucleotides read TGTGCCAGCACTCTTAATTACGGGACTTCAAGTGAAAAACTGTTTTTT.